The rows below give T cell receptor beta chains drawn from one sample of a study of CD8 T cells in Susac syndrome. TCRdb used MiXCR to reprocess the immunoSEQ multiplex PCR reads, holding one entry per CDR3 protein. The sample contains about 210,000 distinct CDR3 sequences, 95% of which appear only once. Sequencing used CD4+ T cells from PBMCs. The origin of the receptors is a human donor with multiple sclerosis. The CDR3 runs from the conserved cysteine through the conserved F or W. D genes are given only for firm matches. Size values are once, few and many counts, or a class for expanded clones, and some rows have none.

clone_size j_call v_call d_call cdr3_nt cdr3_aa
. TRBJ2-3 TRBV5-1 . TGCGCCAGCAGCTTGGCGGGGCGAGATACGCAGTATTTT CASSLAGRDTQYF
. TRBJ1-4 TRBV14 . TGTGCCAGCAGCCAAGAAATGTCAGGGCTAAATGAAAAACTGTTTTTT CASSQEMSGLNEKLFF
. TRBJ1-2 TRBV23-1 TRBD1 TGCGCCAGCAGTCAACAGGACAGGGGGCGGGATGGCTACACCTTC CASSQQDRGRDGYTF
. TRBJ1-5 TRBV28 . TGTGCCAGCAGTTTAAGAGTGGGTAGCAATCAGCCCCAGCATTTT CASSLRVGSNQPQHF
. TRBJ1-2 TRBV20-1 TRBD1 TGCAGTGCTAGGTGGACAGGTGGGGGCTACACCTTC CSARWTGGGYTF
. TRBJ2-5 TRBV15 TRBD2 TGTGCCACCAGCAGAGCCGGGACTAGCATGGAGACCCAGTACTTC CATSRAGTSMETQYF
once TRBJ2-7 TRBV3-1 TRBD1 TGTGCCAGCAGCCAAATGCGATTCGTGGGACAGAGAAACTACGAGCAGTACTTC CASSQMRFVGQRNYEQYF
. TRBJ1-2 TRBV20-1 . TGCAGTGCTAGAGCCGAGGGTTCTGGCTACACCTTC CSARAEGSGYTF
. TRBJ1-1 TRBV5-1 TRBD1 TGCGCCAGCAGCTTGGCTGGACAGGGGGCGATGGGCACTGAAGCTTTCTTT CASSLAGQGAMGTEAFF
. TRBJ2-2 TRBV9 . TGTGCCAGCAGCAGGAGACAAAGCACCGGGGAGCTGTTTTTT CASSRRQSTGELFF
. TRBJ2-1 TRBV7-9 . TGTGCCAGCAGCTTAATCATCTCATACAATGAGCAGTTCTTC CASSLIISYNEQFF
. TRBJ1-2 TRBV2 TRBD1 TGTGCCAGCAGTCGGGACAGGGGCTGGTATGGCTACACCTTC CASSRDRGWYGYTF
. TRBJ2-7 TRBV21-1 . TGTGCCAGCAGCAGCGGGACACTTTGCTACGAGCAGTACTTC CASSSGTLCYEQYF
. TRBJ2-7 TRBV29-1 TRBD2 TGCAGCGTTGGCACTAGCGGGGCGGGGTACGAGCAGTACTTC CSVGTSGAGYEQYF
. TRBJ2-5 TRBV20-1 TRBD1 TGCAGTGCTGAAAGGGGGCCTCAAGAGACCCAGTACTTC CSAERGPQETQYF
. TRBJ1-2 TRBV29-1 . TGCAGCGCGGAGGGGGGCTACACCTTC CSAEGGYTF
once TRBJ2-7 TRBV24-1 . TGTGCCACCAGTGATTTGGGCAGGGGAAGCCGCGAGCAGTACTTC CATSDLGRGSREQYF
. TRBJ2-5 TRBV6-1 . TGTGCCAGCAGTGAACATCCCCTGTGGGAGACCCAGTACTTC CASSEHPLWETQYF
. TRBJ2-4 TRBV20-1 . TGCAGTGCTAGAGATTGGAACATTCAGTACTTC CSARDWNIQYF
. TRBJ2-3 TRBV7-9 . TGTGCCAGCAGCTTAGCGGCAGGGGAGTCCGATACGCAGTATTTT CASSLAAGESDTQYF
. TRBJ2-1 TRBV12-3/TRBV12-4 TRBD2 TGTGCCAGCAGTCCCCTTTTAGCTAGCGGGGGGGCTGAGCAGTTCTTC CASSPLLASGGAEQFF
. TRBJ2-7 TRBV15 . TGTGCCACCAGCAGAGATCGTTATCCCGGGGCGCCGTACGAGCAGTACTTC CATSRDRYPGAPYEQYF
once TRBJ1-1 TRBV9 . TGTGCCAGCAGCGTAGTGGAACAGGGCAACACTGAAGCTTTCTTT CASSVVEQGNTEAFF
once TRBJ2-7 TRBV28 TRBD2 TGTGCCAGCAGGGCGACTAGCGGGAAGGGGCCCTACGAGCAGTACTTC CASRATSGKGPYEQYF
. TRBJ2-3 TRBV20-1 . TGCAGTGCTAGGGTTCCGGGGGGCACAGATACGCAGTATTTT CSARVPGGTDTQYF
. TRBJ2-7 TRBV28 TRBD2 TGTGCCAGCAGCGCTAGCGGGAGACTCAGCCAGGGGTACTACGAGCAGTACTTC CASSASGRLSQGYYEQYF
once TRBJ1-1 TRBV5-1 . TGCGCCAGCAGCTTTAGAACAGGCGACCGGAACACTGAAGCTTTCTTT CASSFRTGDRNTEAFF
. TRBJ1-2 TRBV6-1 TRBD1 TGTGCCAGCAGTGAGACAGGGGGGGCCTATGGCTACACCTTC CASSETGGAYGYTF
. TRBJ2-1 TRBV3-1 . TGTGCCAGCAGCCAATCCGTCATCAACAATGAGCAGTTCTTC CASSQSVINNEQFF
. TRBJ2-3 TRBV2 . TGTGCCAGCAGTGAGATCGACGTGGAGCAGTATTTT CASSEIDVEQYF
. TRBJ2-5 TRBV20-1 TRBD1 TGCAGTGCTAGTACCGGGACAGGGAAACGTGAGACCCAGTACTTC CSASTGTGKRETQYF
. TRBJ2-2 TRBV29-1 . TGCAGCGTTGATACAGGGTACACCGGGGAGCTGTTTTTT CSVDTGYTGELFF
. TRBJ2-6 TRBV4-1 . TGCGCCAGCAGCCAACAACAGGGCTCTGGGGCCAACGTCCTGACTTTC CASSQQQGSGANVLTF
. TRBJ2-7 TRBV30 TRBD1 TGTGCCTGGAGTGAGACCGGGACAGGGGTCGAGCAGTACTTC CAWSETGTGVEQYF
. TRBJ1-1 TRBV25-1 . TGTGCCAGCCAGAGGATAGACAGCTTGAACACTGAAGCTTTCTTT CASQRIDSLNTEAFF
. TRBJ1-2 TRBV28 . TGTGCCAGCGTCGACAGAGCCACCTATGGCTACACCTTC CASVDRATYGYTF
. TRBJ1-1 TRBV29-1 TRBD1 TGCAGCGTCCACGGACAGGGTTCCGCTGAAGCTTTCTTT CSVHGQGSAEAFF